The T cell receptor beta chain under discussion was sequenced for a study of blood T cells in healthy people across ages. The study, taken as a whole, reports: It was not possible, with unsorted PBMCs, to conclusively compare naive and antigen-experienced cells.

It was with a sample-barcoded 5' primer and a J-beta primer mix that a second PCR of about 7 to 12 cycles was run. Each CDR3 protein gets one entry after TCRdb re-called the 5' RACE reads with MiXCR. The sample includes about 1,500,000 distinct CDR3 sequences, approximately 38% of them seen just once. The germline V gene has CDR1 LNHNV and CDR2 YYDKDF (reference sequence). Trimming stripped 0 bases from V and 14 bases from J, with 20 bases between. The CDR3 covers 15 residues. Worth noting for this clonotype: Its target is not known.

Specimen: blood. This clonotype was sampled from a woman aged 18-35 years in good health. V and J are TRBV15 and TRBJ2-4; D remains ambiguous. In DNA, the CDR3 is TGTGCCACCAGCAGAGATCTGAGTGGGTGGACCGTAGAGTACTTC. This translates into CATSRDLSGWTVEYF.